This T cell receptor beta chain is drawn from a study of beta chain features in type 1 diabetes. Study conclusions and caveats: Moderate but significant shortening of TCRB CDR3s was recorded in all four CD4+ subsets from Type 1 diabetes patients.

TCRB transcripts that were expressed got sequenced, as all of the isolated RNA had been reverse transcribed. Millions of reads were obtained on average from naive, central memory and regulatory T cell samples. The data were produced by immunoSEQ multiplex PCR, yet TCRdb's version contains in-frame clones alone and is incomplete. The sample has 130,000 or so clones, roughly 10% seen once; the top ten hold 0.6% to 0.9%. Details on this clone: Its specificity is unknown.

The germline CDR1 and CDR2 sequences are SGHTA and FQGNSA. This CDR3 is 14 amino acids long. V lost 5 bases and J 6 bases, leaving 16 bases between the germline ends. This clonotype originated in a man younger than 45 with type 1 diabetes. Sequencing input: central memory CD4+ T cells from blood. The chain uses TRBV7-2 and TRBJ1-2; D is undetermined. The CDR3, as DNA: TGTGCCAGCAGCCCTATCCGGGGTGGTGATGGCTACACCTTC. Translation gives CASSPIRGGDGYTF. Supplemented by reference TRBV7-2 and TRBJ1-2, the full variable domain reads GAGVSQSPSNKVTEKGKDVELRCDPISGHTALYWYRQSLGQGLEFLIYFQGNSAPDKSGLPSDRFSAERTGGSVSTLTIQRTQQEDSAVYLCASSPIRGGDGYTFGSGTRLTVV.